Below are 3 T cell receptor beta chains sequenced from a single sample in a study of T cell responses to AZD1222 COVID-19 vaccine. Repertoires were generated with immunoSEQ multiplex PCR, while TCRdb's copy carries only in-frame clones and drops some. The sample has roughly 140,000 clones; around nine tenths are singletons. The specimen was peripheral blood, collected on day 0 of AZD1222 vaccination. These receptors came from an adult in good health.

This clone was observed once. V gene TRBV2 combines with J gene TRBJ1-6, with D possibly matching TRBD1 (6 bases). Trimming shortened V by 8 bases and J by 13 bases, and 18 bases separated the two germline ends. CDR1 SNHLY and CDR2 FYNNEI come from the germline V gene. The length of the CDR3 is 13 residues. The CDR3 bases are TGTGCCAGCTTAACAGGGACGGGCTTTCCCCTCCACTTT. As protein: CASLTGTGFPLHF.

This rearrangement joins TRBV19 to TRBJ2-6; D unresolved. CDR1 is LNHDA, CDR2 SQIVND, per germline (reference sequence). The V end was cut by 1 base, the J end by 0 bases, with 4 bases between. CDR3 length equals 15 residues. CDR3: CASSIGNSGANVLTF. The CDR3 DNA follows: TGTGCCAGTAGTATAGGAAACTCTGGGGCCAACGTCCTGACTTTC. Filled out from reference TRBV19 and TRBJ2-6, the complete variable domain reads DGGITQSPKYLFRKEGQNVTLSCEQNLNHDAMYWYRQDPGQGLRLIYYSQIVNDFQKGDIAEGYSVSREKKESFPLTVTSAQKNPTAFYLCASSIGNSGANVLTFGAGSRLTVL.

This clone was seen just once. CDR3 sequence (DNA): TGCGCCAGCAGCCAATTAGGGGGGAATCAGCCCCAGCATTTT. Protein product: CASSQLGGNQPQHF. This rearrangement joins TRBV4-1 to TRBJ1-5; possibly TRBD1 for D (6 bases). CDR1 MGHRA and CDR2 YSYEKL come from the germline V gene. Trimming pared 2 bases from V and 4 bases from J, leaving 9 bases between. The CDR3 runs 14 residues.